This record looks at one TCR beta chain sequence and its context. This sample stems from a study of OX40 agonist ivuxolimab in advanced cancers. The overall study: Intravenous ivuxolimab at 0.01 to 10 mg/kg was given to patients every 2 weeks. Three patients, one with hepatocellular carcinoma and two with cutaneous melanoma, achieved partial responses.

TCRdb keeps only in-frame clones here, not all; method: immunoSEQ multiplex PCR. The table shows 20,000 to 25,000 clones, with roughly 78% occurring only once. V was clipped by 6 bases and J by 5 bases; unmatched bases: 3. The CDR3 is 15 residues long. Germline V gives CDR1 SNHLY, CDR2 FYNNEI. The sample in question was CD4+ or CD8+ T cells sorted from blood, obtained in a trial of the OX40 agonist ivuxolimab. This chain joins TRBV2 and TRBJ2-1, with 14 bases that match TRBD2. The TCR originated in an adult with an advanced solid tumor such as melanoma, head and neck, liver or kidney cancer. The CDR3 bases are TGTGCCAGCAGGGGGACTAGCGGGGGCCACAATGAGCAGTTCTTC. Amino acid sequence: CASRGTSGGHNEQFF.